This record covers a single T cell receptor (beta chain). Antigen unknown. CDR3-region Arm-PCR and iRepertoire HTBI primers produced the TCR beta libraries. From the multiplex PCR reads, TCRdb called clonotypes with MiXCR, one entry per CDR3 protein. The data hold fewer than 650,000 distinct CDR3 sequences, with about 16% observed a single time. This sample was included in a study of regulatory T cells in long-lasting Graves disease. Findings and limits, study-wide: Persistent disease samples used TRBV28, TRBJ1-2 and TRBJ2-5 preferentially. Whereas about a thousand public clonotypes were shared by new patients, persistent patients shared more, at a few thousand.

This CDR3 has 16 amino acids. The germline gives CDR1 LGHDT, CDR2 YNNKEL (reference sequence). With 4 bases clipped from V and 3 bases from J, the junction kept 8 bases outside the gene matches. Time point denoted: newly diagnosed GD, antithyroid drugs for less than 3 months. PBMC-extracted RNA yielded the TCR library. This sample also belongs to another study, concerning T cells in Graves' hyperthyroidism and ophthalmopathy. This second study notes: Uncontrolled infections, other autoimmune diseases, pregnancy or lactation led to exclusion of patients. TCR CDR3 regions were first amplified by RT-PCR with HTBI primers.

The TCR originated in a man younger than 35 with Graves disease. This sequence joins TRBV3-1 and TRBJ2-3, with 9 bases aligning to TRBD1. The specimen comprised peripheral blood mononuclear cells (PBMCs), sampled at new diagnosis, from a patient treated with antithyroid drugs. CDR3 sequence: CASSRPGQGRTDTQYF. The CDR3 region has the DNA TGTGCCAGCAGCCGTCCGGGACAGGGCCGAACAGATACGCAGTATTTT.